The clone carrying this TCR beta chain was seen ten or more times. Its antigen is currently unknown. In TCRdb, the reads were re-called with MiXCR into one record per CDR3 protein. The sample gives some 920,000 distinct CDR3 sequences, 31% of which show up once; roughly 13% is in the top ten. The sample comes from a study of T cell repertoires in cytomegalovirus infection. Looking at the study overall: Selection of CMV epitopes for the study included recently identified HLA-C-restricted and well-studied HLA-B-restricted ones. Both CMV infection and a matching HLA type were indicated by public TCR beta signatures.

General study results and limits: The study found HLA-C-restricted CMV-specific TCR beta clonotypes dominating the ex vivo response. Summed public TCR beta family frequency identified CMV carriers bearing the relevant HLA.

V dropped 5 bases and J dropped 3; count of bases not matched to a gene: 4. Germline-derived CDR1 and CDR2 are SEHNR and FQNEAQ (reference sequence). The CDR3 totals 14 residues. The source material was cultured CD8+ T cells from PBMCs, sampled from culture after CMV antigen stimulation. This TCR was sampled from a human donor in good health (CMV status not recorded). Some clones in this sample may be carry-over from other donors' samples. This chain connects TRBV7-9 to TRBJ1-5; 7 nucleotides line up with TRBD1. CDR3: CASSLGQVNQPQHF. CDR3 DNA: TGTGCCAGCAGCCTTGGACAGGTCAATCAGCCCCAGCATTTT.